The 20 T cell receptor beta chains below all came from one sample that was sequenced in a study of OX40 agonist ivuxolimab in advanced cancers. Library construction relied on the immunoSEQ multiplex PCR assay. The clones in this table, taken by TCRdb from immuneACCESS, are in-frame only. Not every clone is retained; where verified, under half of the shortfall comes from an unresolved V gene, and the cause of the rest is unknown. A total of about 75,000 clones appear in this sample, 85% to 90% of them only once. The ten largest clones represent about 8% of the sample. The source was CD4+ or CD8+ T cells sorted from blood, collected in a trial of the OX40 agonist ivuxolimab. These TCRs come from an adult with an advanced solid tumor such as melanoma, head and neck, liver or kidney cancer.

V usage is TRBV11-2 and J usage is TRBJ2-1, with 14 bases that match TRBD2. The CDR3 totals 16 residues. Germline V gene data show CDR1 as SGHAT and CDR2 as FQNNGV. Germline trimming cut 4 bases from V and 9 bases from J; bases unmatched to any gene: 8. Here the CDR3 DNA reads TGTGCCAGCAGCTCAGGGACTAGCGGGAGTGCGGGTGAGCAGTTCTTC. Protein: CASSSGTSGSAGEQFF.

This clone appeared a single time. CDR3 amino acids: CASRTSGRGTDTQYF. CDR3 sequence (DNA): TGTGCCAGCAGGACTAGCGGGAGAGGTACAGATACGCAGTATTTT. V gene TRBV11-2 combines with J gene TRBJ2-3; TRBD2 matches at 12 bases. The length of the CDR3 is 15 residues. Germline V gene data show CDR1 as SGHAT and CDR2 as FQNNGV. Trimming cost V 6 bases and J 3 bases; bases outside gene matches: 4.

The chain recombines TRBV2 with TRBJ2-6; 10 bases agree with TRBD2. Germline V gene sequence: CDR1 SNHLY, CDR2 FYNNEI. V shed 2 bases and J 2 bases; nucleotides not matched to a gene: 6. The CDR3 extends over 18 amino acids. The DNA for the CDR3 is TGTGCCAGCAGTGAAATCAGCGGGGGGGCCCCTGGGGCCAACGTCCTGACTTTC. This encodes CASSEISGGAPGANVLTF.

The V gene is TRBV6-4, the J gene TRBJ1-1, with D possibly TRBD1 on 6 matching bases. This CDR3 comprises 14 residues. Trimming took off 6 bases at V and 5 bases at J, with 16 bases between the two ends. Germline assignment: CDR1 MRHNA and CDR2 SNTAGT. CDR3 region: CASSLKQGGTEAFF. The CDR3 bases are TGTGCCAGCAGCCTCAAACAGGGTGGAACTGAAGCTTTCTTT.

This clone was picked up one time. The rearrangement links TRBV6-1 to TRBJ2-7; D perhaps matches TRBD1 (6 bases). The V gene's germline CDR1 is MNHNS and CDR2 SASEGT. The CDR3 totals 14 residues. V lost 3 bases and J 0 bases, leaving 9 bases between the germline ends. CDR3 protein: CASSERTVSYEQYF. The CDR3 bases are TGTGCCAGCAGTGAGCGGACAGTCTCCTACGAGCAGTACTTC.

The chain has TRBV28 and TRBJ2-7; 10 bases line up with TRBD2. The length of the CDR3 is 15 residues. CDR1 and CDR2 (germline): MDHEN, SYDVKM. Germline trimming cut 1 base from V and 3 bases from J; bases unmatched to any gene: 3. The CDR3 sequence: CASSLYTSGIYEQYF. The CDR3 nucleotides read TGTGCCAGCAGTTTATATACTAGCGGGATCTACGAGCAGTACTTC.

The CDR3 is CASSPLDTTGPVNTEAFF. CDR3 sequence (DNA): TGTGCCAGCTCACCACTAGATACGACAGGGCCGGTGAACACTGAAGCTTTCTTT. V gene TRBV18 combines with J gene TRBJ1-1, with 7 bases fitting TRBD1. CDR1 and CDR2 (germline): KGHSH, LQKENI. The CDR3 has 18 amino acids. Losses at the gene ends were 1 base for V and 0 bases for J; bases not matched to a gene: 11.

The chain links TRBV9 to TRBJ1-6, with 8 bases lining up with TRBD1. CDR3 length: 16 amino acids. CDR1 SGDLS and CDR2 YYNGEE come from the germline V gene. Losses at the gene ends were 4 bases for V and 12 bases for J; bases not matched to a gene: 15. CDR3 residues: CASSLRPGTGSGPLHF. The DNA of the CDR3 is TGTGCCAGCAGCTTAAGACCCGGGACAGGAAGCGGACCCCTCCACTTT. Complete variable domain (other parts from reference TRBV9 and TRBJ1-6): DSGVTQTPKHLITATGQRVTLRCSPRSGDLSVYWYQQSLDQGLQFLIQYYNGEERAKGNILERFSAQQFPDLHSELNLSSLELGDSALYFCASSLRPGTGSGPLHFGNGTRLTVT.

The chain combines TRBV7-2 with TRBJ2-7, with D perhaps matching TRBD2 (5 bases). Germline V lookup: CDR1 SGHTA, CDR2 FQGNSA. CDR3 size: 14 residues. V was pared by 1 base and J by 3 bases, with 10 bases between. The CDR3 sequence: CASSLGGVGYEQYF. CDR3 nucleotide sequence: TGTGCCAGCAGCTTAGGGGGAGTGGGCTACGAGCAGTACTTC.

The rearrangement joins TRBV6-6 to TRBJ2-7, with no clear D. From germline, CDR1 is MNHNY and CDR2 SVGAGI (reference sequence). Trimming removed 7 bases from V and 2 bases from J, with 6 bases in between. CDR3 length: 11 amino acids. CDR3 coding DNA: TGTGCCAGCACTAACACCTACGAGCAGTACTTC. It is translated as CASTNTYEQYF.

This rearrangement joins TRBV6-5 to TRBJ2-7, with 13 bases fitting TRBD2. The V gene's germline CDR1 is MNHEY and CDR2 SVGAGI. J was trimmed by 4 bases and V by 0 bases; bases with no gene match: 3. The CDR3 contains 16 residues. CDR3 bases: TGTGCCAGCAGTTACTCCGGGACTAGCGGGGTGTACGAGCAGTACTTC. Its protein is CASSYSGTSGVYEQYF.

This chain links TRBV19 with TRBJ1-4; no definite D call. CDR1 and CDR2 (germline): LNHDA, SQIVND (reference sequence). This CDR3 is built from 14 residues. V shed 6 bases and J shed 4 bases, with 12 bases lying between them. This CDR3 reads CASRPGPLNEKLFF. The CDR3 DNA follows: TGTGCCAGTAGGCCGGGTCCCCTTAATGAAAAACTGTTTTTT.

This rearrangement joins TRBV11-1 to TRBJ2-5, with D maybe TRBD1 (6 bases). The germline gives CDR1 SGHAT, CDR2 FQDESV (reference sequence). The CDR3 is made up of 17 amino acids. The V end was cut by 2 bases, the J end by 5 bases, with 21 bases between. CDR3: CASSLRGTSPGWETQYF. In DNA form, the CDR3 reads TGTGCCAGCAGCTTAAGGGGGACATCCCCAGGATGGGAGACCCAGTACTTC.

The J gene is TRBJ2-3, the V gene TRBV5-1; 9 bases align to TRBD2. Germline CDR1 SGHRS, CDR2 YFSETQ. This CDR3 contains 15 residues. V was clipped by 3 bases and J by 4 bases; unmatched bases: 6. The DNA of the CDR3 is TGCGCCAGCAGCTCTTTAGCGGGAGTTGCAGATACGCAGTATTTT. Translated, it gives CASSSLAGVADTQYF.

This clone came up once. The chain has TRBV28 and TRBJ1-2; 8 nucleotides line up with TRBD1. This CDR3 is 13 amino acids long. Per the germline V gene, CDR1 is MDHEN and CDR2 is SYDVKM. The J segment lost 4 bases and the V segment lost 8 bases, leaving 6 bases of the junction unmatched. This chain's CDR3 is CASDRGQGYGYTF. The DNA of the CDR3 is TGTGCCAGCGACAGGGGCCAAGGCTATGGCTACACCTTC.

V is TRBV18 and J is TRBJ1-6; 7 bases line up with TRBD1. The germline V gene has CDR1 KGHSH and CDR2 LQKENI. The CDR3 has 14 amino acids. V was clipped by 2 bases and J by 7 bases; unmatched bases: 2. CDR3 loop: CASSPETGNSPLHF. CDR3 in DNA: TGTGCCAGCTCACCAGAGACAGGGAATTCACCCCTCCACTTT.

This chain uses TRBV4-3 with TRBJ2-7, with 7 bases aligning to TRBD2. The V gene end was trimmed by 0 bases and the J gene end by 3 bases; junction bases not matched to a gene: 2. This CDR3 has 14 amino acids. The germline gives CDR1 LGHNA, CDR2 YSLEER. This chain's CDR3 is CASSQEPGGYEQYF. In nucleotides, the CDR3 is TGCGCCAGCAGCCAAGAGCCGGGGGGCTACGAGCAGTACTTC.

This chain connects TRBV5-5 to TRBJ1-5; D is unresolved. The CDR3 is 16 amino acids. Per the germline V gene, CDR1 is SGHKS and CDR2 is YYEKEE (reference sequence). V was pared by 0 bases and J by 2 bases, with 12 bases between. CDR3 residues: CASSLVVRLGNQPQHF. CDR3 coding DNA: TGTGCCAGCAGCTTGGTGGTCAGGCTGGGCAATCAGCCCCAGCATTTT.

This sequence joins TRBV7-8 and TRBJ2-7, with TRBD2 as a possible D gene (6 bases). V lost 6 bases and J lost 6, with 18 bases in between. This CDR3 is built from 14 residues. CDR1 and CDR2 (germline): SGHVS, FQNEAQ. The CDR3 DNA reads as TGTGCCAGCAGGGCCGGGACTGGAAAAATCGAGCAGTACTTC. This gives the protein CASRAGTGKIEQYF.

The rearrangement uses TRBV27 and TRBJ2-3; possibly TRBD1 for D (6 bases). Trimming left V 3 bases short and J 0 bases short, with 16 bases between. The CDR3 contains 17 residues. The germline gives CDR1 MNHEY, CDR2 SMNVEV (reference sequence). CDR3 residues: CASSFEQGRYSTDTQYF. In nucleotides, the CDR3 is TGTGCCAGCAGTTTTGAACAGGGTCGCTATAGCACAGATACGCAGTATTTT.